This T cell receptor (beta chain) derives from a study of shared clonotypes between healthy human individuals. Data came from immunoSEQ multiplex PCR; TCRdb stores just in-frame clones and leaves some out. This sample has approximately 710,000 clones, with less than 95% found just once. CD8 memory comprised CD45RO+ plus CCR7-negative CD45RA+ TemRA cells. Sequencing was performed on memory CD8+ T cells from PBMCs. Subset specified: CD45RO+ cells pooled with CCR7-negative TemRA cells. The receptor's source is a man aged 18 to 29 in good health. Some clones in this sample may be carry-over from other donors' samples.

This CDR3 reads CATSGGQGGWAEAFF. CDR3 in DNA: TGTGCCACCAGCGGGGGACAGGGCGGTTGGGCTGAAGCTTTCTTT. The rearrangement links TRBV15 to TRBJ1-1, with 9 bases that match TRBD1. Trimming removed 5 bases from V and 6 bases from J; junction bases left unmatched: 10. Looked up from germline, CDR1 is LNHNV and CDR2 is YYDKDF (reference sequence). CDR3 size: 15 residues.